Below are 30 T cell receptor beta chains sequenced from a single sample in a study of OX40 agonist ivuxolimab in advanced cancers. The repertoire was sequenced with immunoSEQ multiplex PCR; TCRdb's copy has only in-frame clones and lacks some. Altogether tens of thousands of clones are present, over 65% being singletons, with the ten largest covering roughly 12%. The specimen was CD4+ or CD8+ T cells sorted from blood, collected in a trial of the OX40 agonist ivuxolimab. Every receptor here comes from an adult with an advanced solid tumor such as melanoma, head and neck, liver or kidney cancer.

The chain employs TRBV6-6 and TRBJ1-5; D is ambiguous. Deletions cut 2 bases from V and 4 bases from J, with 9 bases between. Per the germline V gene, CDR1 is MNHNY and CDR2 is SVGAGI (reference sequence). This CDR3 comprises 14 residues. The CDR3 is CASSYPSGNQPQHF. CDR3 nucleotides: TGTGCCAGCAGTTACCCGTCAGGAAATCAGCCCCAGCATTTT.

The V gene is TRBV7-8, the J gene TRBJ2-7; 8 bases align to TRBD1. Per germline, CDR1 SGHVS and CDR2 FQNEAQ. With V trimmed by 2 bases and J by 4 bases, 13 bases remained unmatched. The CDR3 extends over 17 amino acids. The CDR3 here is CASSLRITGGNGYEQYF. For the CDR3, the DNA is TGTGCCAGCAGCTTACGAATAACAGGGGGGAATGGGTACGAGCAGTACTTC.

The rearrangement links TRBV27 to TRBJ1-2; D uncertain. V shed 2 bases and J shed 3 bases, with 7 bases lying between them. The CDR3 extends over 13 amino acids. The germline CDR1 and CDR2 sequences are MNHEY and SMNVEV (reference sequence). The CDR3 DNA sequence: TGTGCCAGCAGTTTAGGGGTGGACTATGGCTACACCTTC. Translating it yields CASSLGVDYGYTF.

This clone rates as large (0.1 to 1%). The CDR3 sequence: CASSADSFNEKLFF. The DNA of the CDR3 is TGTGCCAGCAGCGCCGACAGTTTCAATGAAAAACTGTTTTTT. The chain combines TRBV9 with TRBJ1-4, with D perhaps matching TRBD1 (5 bases). Germline lookup yields CDR1 SGDLS and CDR2 YYNGEE. Trimming stripped 3 bases from V and 5 bases from J, with 11 bases between. CDR3 length equals 14 residues.

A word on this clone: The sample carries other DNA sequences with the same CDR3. The CDR3 loop reads CASSYGTGAGEQYF. The CDR3 DNA follows: TGTGCCAGCAGCTACGGGACAGGGGCGGGCGAGCAGTACTTC. The chain links TRBV5-6 to TRBJ2-7, with 10 bases lining up with TRBD1. Trimming took 3 bases from V and 6 from J; bases not matched to a gene: 6. The CDR3 covers 14 residues. In germline, CDR1 is SGHDT, CDR2 YYEEEE.

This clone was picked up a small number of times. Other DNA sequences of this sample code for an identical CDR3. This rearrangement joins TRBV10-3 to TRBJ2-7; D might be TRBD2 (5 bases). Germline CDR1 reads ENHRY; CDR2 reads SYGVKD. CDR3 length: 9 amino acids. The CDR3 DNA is TGTGCGATCGGGGACGAGCAGTACTTC. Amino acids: CAIGDEQYF.

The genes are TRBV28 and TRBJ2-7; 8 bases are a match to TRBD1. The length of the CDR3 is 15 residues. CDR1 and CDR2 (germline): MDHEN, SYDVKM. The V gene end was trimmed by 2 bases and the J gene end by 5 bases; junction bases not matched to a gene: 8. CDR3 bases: TGTGCCAGCAGTTTACCGTCGGACAGGGCGGACGAGCAGTACTTC. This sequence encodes CASSLPSDRADEQYF.

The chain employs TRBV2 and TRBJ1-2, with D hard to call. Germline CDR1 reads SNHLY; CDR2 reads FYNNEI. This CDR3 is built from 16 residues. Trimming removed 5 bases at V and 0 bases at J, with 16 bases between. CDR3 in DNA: TGTGCCAGCAGTCTTCTAGAGAGTCTCACTAACTATGGCTACACCTTC. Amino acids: CASSLLESLTNYGYTF.

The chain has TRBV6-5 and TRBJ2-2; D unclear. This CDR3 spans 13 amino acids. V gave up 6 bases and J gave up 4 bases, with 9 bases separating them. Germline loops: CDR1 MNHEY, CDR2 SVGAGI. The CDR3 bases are TGTGCCAGCAGCCCGGAAGGCACCGGGGAGCTGTTTTTT. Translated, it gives CASSPEGTGELFF.

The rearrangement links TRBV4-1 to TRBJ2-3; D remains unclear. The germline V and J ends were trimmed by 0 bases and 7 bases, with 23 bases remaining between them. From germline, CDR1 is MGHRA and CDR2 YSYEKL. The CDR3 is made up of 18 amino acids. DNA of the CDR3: TGCGCCAGCAGCCAAGATCTCGCAACCGGGCCACCTCCCAATACGCAGTATTTT. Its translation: CASSQDLATGPPPNTQYF.

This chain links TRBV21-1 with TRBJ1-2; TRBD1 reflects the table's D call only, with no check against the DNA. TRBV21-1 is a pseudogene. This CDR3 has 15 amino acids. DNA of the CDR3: TGTGCCAGCCCTAGTCAGGGGGCGCGGATCTATGGCTACACCTTC. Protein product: CASPSQGARIYGYTF.

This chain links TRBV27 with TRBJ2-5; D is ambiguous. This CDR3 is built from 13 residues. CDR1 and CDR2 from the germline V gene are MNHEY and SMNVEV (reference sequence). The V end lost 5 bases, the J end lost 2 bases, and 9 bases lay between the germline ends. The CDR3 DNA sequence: TGTGCCAGCAGTGTGACGGTTCAAGAGACCCAGTACTTC. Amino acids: CASSVTVQETQYF.

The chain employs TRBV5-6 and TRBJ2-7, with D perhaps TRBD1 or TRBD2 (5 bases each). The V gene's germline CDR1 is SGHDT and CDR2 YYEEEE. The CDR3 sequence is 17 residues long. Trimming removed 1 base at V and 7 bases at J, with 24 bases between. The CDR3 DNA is TGTGCCAGCAGCTTGTGGGGCGGCCAGTCACGTTCGGGGGAGCAGTACTTC. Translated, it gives CASSLWGGQSRSGEQYF. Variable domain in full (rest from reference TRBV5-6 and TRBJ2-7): DAGVTQSPTHLIKTRGQQVTLRCSPKSGHDTVSWYQQALGQGPQFIFQYYEEEERQRGNFPDRFSGHQFPNYSSELNVNALLLGDSALYLCASSLWGGQSRSGEQYFGPGTRLTVT.

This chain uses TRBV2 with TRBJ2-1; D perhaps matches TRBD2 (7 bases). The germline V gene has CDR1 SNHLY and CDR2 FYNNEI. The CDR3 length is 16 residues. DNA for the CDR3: TGTGCAGTGGGGGGGGCCCAACCCATCTCCTACAATGAGCAGTTCTTC. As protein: CAVGGAQPISYNEQFF.

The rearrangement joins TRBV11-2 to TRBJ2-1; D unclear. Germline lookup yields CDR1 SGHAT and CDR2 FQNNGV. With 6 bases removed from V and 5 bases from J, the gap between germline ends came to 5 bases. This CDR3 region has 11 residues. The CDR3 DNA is TGTGCCAGCAGTGGTCACAATGAGCAGTTCTTC. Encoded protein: CASSGHNEQFF.

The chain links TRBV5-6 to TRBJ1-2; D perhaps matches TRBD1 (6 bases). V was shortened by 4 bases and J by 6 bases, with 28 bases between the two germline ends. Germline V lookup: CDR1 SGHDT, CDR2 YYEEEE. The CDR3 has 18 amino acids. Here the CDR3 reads CASSHWDTTGLEGDGYTF. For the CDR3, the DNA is TGTGCCAGCAGCCACTGGGACACGACAGGCTTGGAAGGAGATGGCTACACCTTC. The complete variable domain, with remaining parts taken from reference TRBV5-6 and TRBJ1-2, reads DAGVTQSPTHLIKTRGQQVTLRCSPKSGHDTVSWYQQALGQGPQFIFQYYEEEERQRGNFPDRFSGHQFPNYSSELNVNALLLGDSALYLCASSHWDTTGLEGDGYTFGSGTRLTVV.

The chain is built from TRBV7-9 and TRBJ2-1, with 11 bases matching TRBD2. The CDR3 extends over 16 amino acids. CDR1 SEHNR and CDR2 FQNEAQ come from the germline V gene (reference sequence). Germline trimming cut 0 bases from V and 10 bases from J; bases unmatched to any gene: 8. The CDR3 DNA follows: TGTGCCAGCAGCTTAGCGGTCGGGACTAGCGGCCGCGAGCAGTTCTTC. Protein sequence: CASSLAVGTSGREQFF. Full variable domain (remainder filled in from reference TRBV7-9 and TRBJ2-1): DTGVSQNPRHKITKRGQNVTFRCDPISEHNRLYWYRQTLGQGPEFLTYFQNEAQLEKSRLLSDRFSAERPKGSFSTLEIQRTEQGDSAMYLCASSLAVGTSGREQFFGPGTRLTVL.

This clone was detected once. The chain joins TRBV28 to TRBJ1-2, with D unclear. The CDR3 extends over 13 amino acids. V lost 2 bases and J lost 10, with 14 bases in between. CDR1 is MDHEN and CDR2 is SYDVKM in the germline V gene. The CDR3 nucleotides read TGTGCCAGCAGTTTACTCAGGTCTGCTGCCTACACCTTC. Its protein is CASSLLRSAAYTF.

CDR3 loop: CASRYGTALSQAFF. As DNA, the CDR3 is TGTGCCAGCAGGTACGGGACAGCCCTAAGTCAAGCTTTCTTT. The V call is TRBV6-5, the J call TRBJ1-1; the match to TRBD1 covers 7 bases. Trimming took 6 bases from V and 9 from J; bases not matched to a gene: 13. The length of the CDR3 is 14 residues. CDR1 and CDR2 from the germline V gene are MNHEY and SVGAGI.

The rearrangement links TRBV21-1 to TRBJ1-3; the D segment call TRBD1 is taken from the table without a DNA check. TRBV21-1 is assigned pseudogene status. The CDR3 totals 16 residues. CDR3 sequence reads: CASSKEGQGSGNTIYF. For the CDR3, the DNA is TGTGCCAGCAGCAAAGAGGGACAAGGCTCTGGAAACACCATATATTTT.

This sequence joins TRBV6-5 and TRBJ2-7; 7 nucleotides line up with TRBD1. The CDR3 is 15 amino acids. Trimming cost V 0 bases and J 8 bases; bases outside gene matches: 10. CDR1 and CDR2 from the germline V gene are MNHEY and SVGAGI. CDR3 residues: CASSYSRGTDQKQYF. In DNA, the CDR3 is TGTGCCAGCAGTTACTCGAGGGGGACAGATCAAAAGCAGTACTTC.

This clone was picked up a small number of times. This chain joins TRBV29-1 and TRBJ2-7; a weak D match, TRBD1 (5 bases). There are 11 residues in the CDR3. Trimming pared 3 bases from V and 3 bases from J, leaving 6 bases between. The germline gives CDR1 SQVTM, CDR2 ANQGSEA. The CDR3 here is CSVEDNYEQYF. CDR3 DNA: TGCAGCGTTGAGGACAACTACGAGCAGTACTTC.

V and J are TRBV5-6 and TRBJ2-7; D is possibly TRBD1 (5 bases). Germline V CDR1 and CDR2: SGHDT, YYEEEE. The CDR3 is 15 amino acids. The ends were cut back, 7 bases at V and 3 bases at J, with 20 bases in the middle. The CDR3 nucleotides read TGTGCCAGCGCCAGGGCCCAGGGTTGGAACTACGAGCAGTACTTC. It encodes CASARAQGWNYEQYF.

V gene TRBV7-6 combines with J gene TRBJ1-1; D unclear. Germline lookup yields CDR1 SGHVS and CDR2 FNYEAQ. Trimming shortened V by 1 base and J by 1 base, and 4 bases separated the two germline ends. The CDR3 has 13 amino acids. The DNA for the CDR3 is TGTGCCAGCAGCTTAGGTTCGAACACTGAAGCTTTCTTT. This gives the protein CASSLGSNTEAFF.

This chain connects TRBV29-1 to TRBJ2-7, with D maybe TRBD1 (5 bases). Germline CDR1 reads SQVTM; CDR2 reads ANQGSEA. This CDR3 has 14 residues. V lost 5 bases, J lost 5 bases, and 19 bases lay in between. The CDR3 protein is CSVFSIQGTHEQYF. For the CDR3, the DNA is TGCAGCGTTTTCTCGATCCAGGGTACTCACGAGCAGTACTTC.

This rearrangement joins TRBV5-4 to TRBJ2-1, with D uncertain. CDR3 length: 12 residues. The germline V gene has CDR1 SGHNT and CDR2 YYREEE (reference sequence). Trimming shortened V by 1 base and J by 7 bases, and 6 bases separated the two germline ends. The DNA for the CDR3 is TGTGCCAGCAGCTTGATAAGTAATGAGCAGTTCTTC. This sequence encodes CASSLISNEQFF. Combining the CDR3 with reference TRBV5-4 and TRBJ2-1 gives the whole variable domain ETGVTQSPTHLIKTRGQQVTLRCSSQSGHNTVSWYQQALGQGPQFIFQYYREEENGRGNFPPRFSGLQFPNYSSELNVNALELDDSALYLCASSLISNEQFFGPGTRLTVL.

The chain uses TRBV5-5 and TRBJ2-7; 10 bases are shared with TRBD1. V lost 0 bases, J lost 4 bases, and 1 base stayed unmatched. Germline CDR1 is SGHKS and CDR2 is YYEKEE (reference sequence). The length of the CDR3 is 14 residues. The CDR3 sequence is CASSLGQGAYEQYF. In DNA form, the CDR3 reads TGTGCCAGCAGCTTGGGACAGGGGGCGTACGAGCAGTACTTC.

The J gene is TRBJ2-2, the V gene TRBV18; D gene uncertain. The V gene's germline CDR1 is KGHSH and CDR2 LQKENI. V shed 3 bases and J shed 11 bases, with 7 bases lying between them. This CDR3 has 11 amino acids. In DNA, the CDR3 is TGTGCCAGCTCACCGTCCGCCGAGCTGTTTTTT. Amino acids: CASSPSAELFF. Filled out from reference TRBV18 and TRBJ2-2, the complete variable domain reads NAGVMQNPRHLVRRRGQEARLRCSPMKGHSHVYWYRQLPEEGLKFMVYLQKENIIDESGMPKERFSAEFPKEGPSILRIQQVVRGDSAAYFCASSPSAELFFGEGSRLTVL.

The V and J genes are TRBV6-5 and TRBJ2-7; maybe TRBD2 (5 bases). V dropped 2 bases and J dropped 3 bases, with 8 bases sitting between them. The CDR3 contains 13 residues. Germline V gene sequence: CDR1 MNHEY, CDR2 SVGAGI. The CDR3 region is CASSYVANYEQYF. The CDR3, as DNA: TGTGCCAGCAGTTACGTAGCGAACTACGAGCAGTACTTC.

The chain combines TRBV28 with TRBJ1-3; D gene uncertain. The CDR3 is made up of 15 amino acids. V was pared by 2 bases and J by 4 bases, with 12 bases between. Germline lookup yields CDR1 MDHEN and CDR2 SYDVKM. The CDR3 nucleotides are TGTGCCAGCAGTTTACCCCGGACGGTGGGAAACACCATATATTTT. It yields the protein CASSLPRTVGNTIYF.